This record covers a single TCR beta chain. The germline gives CDR1 MDHEN, CDR2 SYDVKM. V shed 5 bases and J shed 4 bases, with 14 bases lying between them. The CDR3 loop spans 14 amino acids. Patients who had autoimmune disease history or got systemic immunosuppression were left out. This entry comes from a study of OX40 agonist ivuxolimab in advanced cancers. Study overall: Therapy given before enrollment (anti-PD-1, anti-PD-L1 or anti-CTLA-4) was allowed, and 40% to 45% had some.

Sequenced by immunoSEQ multiplex PCR; TCRdb stores in-frame clones only, minus some. The sample holds around 64,000 clones, about 89% seen once. This sequence joins TRBV28 and TRBJ1-1, with a tentative D call TRBD1 (5 bases). The material was CD4+ or CD8+ T cells sorted from blood, obtained in a trial of the OX40 agonist ivuxolimab. This sequence originates from an adult with an advanced solid tumor such as melanoma, head and neck, liver or kidney cancer. The CDR3 reads CASSHYQGFTEAFF. CDR3 DNA sequence: TGTGCCAGCAGTCATTACCAGGGTTTCACTGAAGCTTTCTTT.